These 7 T cell receptor beta chains came from one sample sequenced in a study of cytomegalovirus exposure and HLA in healthy donors. It was with 60 Vbeta and 13 Jbeta primers that the PCR ran. Some clones are missing from TCRdb's copy, which holds only in-frame ones; the method was immunoSEQ multiplex PCR. The data hold fewer than 250,000 clones, with around 83% observed a single time. What was sequenced was PBMCs. All receptors come from a woman between 45 and 60 years old in good health and CMV-seropositive.

This chain connects TRBV27 to TRBJ2-1, with a possible D match to TRBD1 (6 bases). CDR1 and CDR2 from the germline V gene are MNHEY and SMNVEV (reference sequence). The CDR3 is 15 amino acids. Deletions cut 6 bases from V and 4 bases from J, with 16 bases between. DNA for the CDR3: TGTGCCAGCAGGTCTCAGGGGCCGGTATACAATGAGCAGTTCTTC. Encoded protein: CASRSQGPVYNEQFF.

The chain is built from TRBV7-2 and TRBJ2-3; 7 nucleotides match TRBD2. Per germline, CDR1 SGHTA and CDR2 FQGNSA. The CDR3 is 14 amino acids. The V segment lost 0 bases and the J segment 3 bases; nucleotides outside the gene matches: 0. The CDR3 DNA follows: TGTGCCAGCAGCTTAGCGGGGGGGACAGATACGCAGTATTTT. This codes for CASSLAGGTDTQYF.

This clone was found a few times. This chain joins TRBV19 and TRBJ1-1; D remains ambiguous. The V end lost 3 bases, the J end lost 5 bases, and 7 bases lay between the germline ends. CDR3 size: 12 residues. Germline V gene data show CDR1 as LNHDA and CDR2 as SQIVND (reference sequence). In DNA form, the CDR3 reads TGTGCCAGTAGTATCTCGAGGACTGAAGCTTTCTTT. It translates to CASSISRTEAFF.

This clone was picked up a small number of times. This sequence joins TRBV4-2 and TRBJ1-1; D is possibly TRBD1 (5 bases). V shed 5 bases and J shed 1 base, with 17 bases lying between them. The CDR3 is made up of 16 amino acids. Germline V gene sequence: CDR1 LGHNA, CDR2 YNFKEQ. Here the CDR3 reads CASSLYGAGGNTEAFF. CDR3 DNA: TGTGCCAGCAGCTTGTACGGGGCGGGGGGGAACACTGAAGCTTTCTTT.

The rearrangement joins TRBV19 to TRBJ2-5; D may be TRBD1 (6 bases). The CDR3 is 13 amino acids. CDR1 is LNHDA, CDR2 SQIVND, per germline (reference sequence). V was clipped by 8 bases and J by 0 bases, with 10 bases between them. CDR3 sequence: CASAGQNQETQYF. As DNA, the CDR3 is TGTGCCAGTGCCGGACAGAACCAAGAGACCCAGTACTTC.

The V gene is TRBV5-1, the J gene TRBJ2-4, with a tentative D call TRBD2 (5 bases). V lost 2 bases to trimming and J lost 1 base, with 13 bases between them. The germline gives CDR1 SGHRS, CDR2 YFSETQ. The CDR3 is 16 residues long. The CDR3 DNA reads as TGCGCCAGCAGCTTAGAGGACTCCAGGGCCAAAAACATTCAGTACTTC. Its translation: CASSLEDSRAKNIQYF.

The CDR3 here is CASSVEATDTQYF. As DNA, the CDR3 is TGTGCCAGCAGCGTCGAGGCCACAGATACGCAGTATTTT. The chain is built from TRBV11-2 and TRBJ2-3, with no clear D. Germline V gene sequence: CDR1 SGHAT, CDR2 FQNNGV. V lost 5 bases, J lost 2 bases, and 8 bases lay in between. The CDR3 is made up of 13 amino acids. Supplemented by reference TRBV11-2 and TRBJ2-3, the full variable domain reads EAGVAQSPRYKIIEKRQSVAFWCNPISGHATLYWYQQILGQGPKLLIQFQNNGVVDDSQLPKDRFSAERLKGVDSTLKIQPAKLEDSAVYLCASSVEATDTQYFGPGTRLTVL.